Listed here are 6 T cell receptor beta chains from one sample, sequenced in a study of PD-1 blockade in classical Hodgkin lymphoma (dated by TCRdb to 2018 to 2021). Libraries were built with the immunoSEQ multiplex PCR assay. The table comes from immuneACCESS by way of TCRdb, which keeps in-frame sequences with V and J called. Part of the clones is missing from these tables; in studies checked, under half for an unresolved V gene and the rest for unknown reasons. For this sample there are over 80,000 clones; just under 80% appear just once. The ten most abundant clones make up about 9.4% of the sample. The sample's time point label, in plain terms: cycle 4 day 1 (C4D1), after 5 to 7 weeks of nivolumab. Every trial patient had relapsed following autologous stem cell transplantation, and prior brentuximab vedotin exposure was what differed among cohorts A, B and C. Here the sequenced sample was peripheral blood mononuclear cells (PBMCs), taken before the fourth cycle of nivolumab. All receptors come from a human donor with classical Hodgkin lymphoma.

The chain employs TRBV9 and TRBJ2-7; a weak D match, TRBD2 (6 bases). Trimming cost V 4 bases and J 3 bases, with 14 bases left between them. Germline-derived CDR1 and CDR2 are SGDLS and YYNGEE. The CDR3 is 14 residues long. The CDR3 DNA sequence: TGTGCCAGCAGCCAATCGGAGGGAGTCTACGAGCAGTACTTC. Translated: CASSQSEGVYEQYF.

DNA of the CDR3: TGTGCCAGCAGTATGCGGACTGAAGCTTTCTTT. Translated, it gives CASSMRTEAFF. This chain joins TRBV28 and TRBJ1-1, with D unclear. This CDR3 contains 11 residues. V lost 5 bases to trimming and J lost 5 bases, with 6 bases between them. The germline V gene encodes CDR1 MDHEN and CDR2 SYDVKM.

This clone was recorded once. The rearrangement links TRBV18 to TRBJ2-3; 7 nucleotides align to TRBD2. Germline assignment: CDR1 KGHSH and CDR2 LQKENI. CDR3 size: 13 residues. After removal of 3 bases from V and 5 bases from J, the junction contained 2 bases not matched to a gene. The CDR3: CASSPGTKDTQYF. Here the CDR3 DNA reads TGTGCCAGCTCACCGGGGACTAAAGATACGCAGTATTTT.

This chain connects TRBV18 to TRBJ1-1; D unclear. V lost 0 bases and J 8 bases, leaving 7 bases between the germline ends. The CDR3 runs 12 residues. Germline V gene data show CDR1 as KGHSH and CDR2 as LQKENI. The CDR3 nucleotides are TGTGCCAGCTCACCACCGAGCCGAGAAGCTTTCTTT. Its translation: CASSPPSREAFF.

The CDR3 DNA is TGCGCCAGCAGCCAAGATCGGGGGGTGGGCTACGAGCAGTACTTC. Its translation: CASSQDRGVGYEQYF. The chain couples TRBV4-3 to TRBJ2-7, with 7 bases fitting TRBD2. V gave up 0 bases and J gave up 3 bases; unmatched junction bases: 5. Germline V gene sequence: CDR1 LGHNA, CDR2 YSLEER. This CDR3 contains 15 residues.

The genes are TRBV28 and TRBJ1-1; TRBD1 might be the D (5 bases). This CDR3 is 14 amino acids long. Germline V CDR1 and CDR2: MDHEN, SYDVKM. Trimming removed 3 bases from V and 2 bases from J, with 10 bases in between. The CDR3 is CASSLMGRNTEAFF. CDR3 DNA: TGTGCCAGCAGTTTGATGGGGCGCAACACTGAAGCTTTCTTT.